This TCR beta chain was sequenced in a study of T cells after yellow fever vaccination. The TCR cDNA carried a universal primer site and UMIs from 5'RACE template switching. TCRdb re-called the 5' RACE reads with MiXCR, one entry per CDR3 protein. Altogether more than 350,000 distinct CDR3 sequences are present, under 14% being singletons, with the ten largest covering 15% to 20%. Study-level points and caveats: Most clones from primary vaccination resurfaced after the booster (approximately 95% CD4, 88% CD8). By day 5 rather than day 15, the secondary response had peaked, though it was weaker.

V shed 11 bases and J 6 bases; nucleotides not matched to a gene: 10. Germline CDR1 and CDR2: ENHRY and SYGVKD. CDR3 length: 14 amino acids. A word on this clonotype: Its specificity is unknown.

The V call is TRBV10-3, the J call TRBJ2-3; TRBD2 matches at 11 bases. This sample comprised PBMCs, obtained on the day of the first yellow fever vaccination. The TCR sequence derives from a man between 18 and 29 years old who received the YFV17D yellow fever vaccine. CDR3 amino acids: CAAKPGLAADTQYF. The CDR3 coding sequence is TGTGCCGCAAAACCGGGACTAGCGGCGGATACGCAGTATTTT.